This TCR beta chain was identified during a study of technical replicates of blood from a handful of donors. Some clones are missing from TCRdb's copy, which holds only in-frame ones; the method was immunoSEQ multiplex PCR. Among roughly 72,000 clones, roughly 96% were seen once, and the ten largest hold less than 0.35%. V shed 0 bases and J shed 4 bases, with 8 bases lying between them. The CDR3 loop spans 14 amino acids. Germline CDR1 is MNHEY and CDR2 is SVGAGI. The source is a human donor in good health. This chain joins TRBV6-5 and TRBJ2-3; D remains ambiguous. Sample: T cells isolated from PBMCs. The CDR3: CASSYSHRADTQYF. In DNA, the CDR3 is TGTGCCAGCAGTTACTCCCACAGAGCAGATACGCAGTATTTT.